This TCR beta chain is from a study of blood T cell repertoires in COVID-19. Study-wide context: PBMCs, B-cell-depleted T cells, or T cells provided the cDNA or gDNA that made up the material.

This CDR3 is built from 15 residues. Germline lookup yields CDR1 KGHSH and CDR2 LQKENI. The V gene lost 3 bases and the J gene lost 1 base, with 10 bases spanning the gap. Using immunoSEQ multiplex PCR, the repertoire was profiled, and TCRdb retains in-frame clones only, with some absent. The repertoire holds about 230,000 clones, with 85% to 90% as singletons. This TCR derives from a woman in her forties or fifties in a cohort exposed to, infected with or recovered from COVID-19 (not recorded which). The specimen sequenced was PBMCs or T cells enriched from blood (not recorded which). This chain links TRBV18 with TRBJ2-4, with TRBD2 as a possible D gene (6 bases). Written as DNA, the CDR3 is TGTGCCAGCTCACCGCGACTAGATGCCAAAAACATTCAGTACTTC. It encodes CASSPRLDAKNIQYF.